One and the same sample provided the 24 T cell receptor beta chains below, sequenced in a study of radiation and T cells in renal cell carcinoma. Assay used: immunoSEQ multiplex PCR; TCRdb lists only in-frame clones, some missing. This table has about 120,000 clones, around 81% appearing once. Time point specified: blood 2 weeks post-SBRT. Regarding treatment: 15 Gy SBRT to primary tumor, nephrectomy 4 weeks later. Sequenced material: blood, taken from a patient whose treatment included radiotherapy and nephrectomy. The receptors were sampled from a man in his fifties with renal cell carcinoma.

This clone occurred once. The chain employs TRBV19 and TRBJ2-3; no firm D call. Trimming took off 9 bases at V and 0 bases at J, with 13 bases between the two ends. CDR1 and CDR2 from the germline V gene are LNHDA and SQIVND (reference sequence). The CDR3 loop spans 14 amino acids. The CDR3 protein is CASKREASTDTQYF. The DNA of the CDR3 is TGTGCCAGCAAACGTGAAGCTAGCACAGATACGCAGTATTTT.

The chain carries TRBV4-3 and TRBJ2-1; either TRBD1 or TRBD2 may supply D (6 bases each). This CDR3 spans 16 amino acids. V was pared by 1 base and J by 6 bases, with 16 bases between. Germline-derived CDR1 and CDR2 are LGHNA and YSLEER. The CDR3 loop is CASSQGFGGRVNEQFF. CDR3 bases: TGCGCCAGCAGCCAAGGATTCGGGGGCCGGGTCAATGAGCAGTTCTTC.

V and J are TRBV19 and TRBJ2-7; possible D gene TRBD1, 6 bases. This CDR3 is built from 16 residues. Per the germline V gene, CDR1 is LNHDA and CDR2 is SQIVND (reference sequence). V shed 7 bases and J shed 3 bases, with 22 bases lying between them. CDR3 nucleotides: TGTGCCAGTACCAATCAGTTTCGGGACATTTACTACGAGCAGTACTTC. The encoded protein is CASTNQFRDIYYEQYF.

CDR3 DNA sequence: TGTGCCAGCAGCTTTTATGTCACTGAAGCTTTCTTT. It translates to CASSFYVTEAFF. The chain has TRBV7-2 and TRBJ1-1; no clear D. V was clipped by 3 bases and J by 4 bases, with 6 bases between them. Germline CDR1 SGHTA, CDR2 FQGNSA. The CDR3 contains 12 residues.

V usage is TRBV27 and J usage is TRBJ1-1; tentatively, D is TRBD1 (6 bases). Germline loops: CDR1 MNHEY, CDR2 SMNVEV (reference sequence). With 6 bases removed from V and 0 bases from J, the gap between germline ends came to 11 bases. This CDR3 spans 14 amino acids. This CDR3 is CASSNAGVNTEAFF. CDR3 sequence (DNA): TGTGCCAGCAGCAATGCAGGGGTGAACACTGAAGCTTTCTTT.

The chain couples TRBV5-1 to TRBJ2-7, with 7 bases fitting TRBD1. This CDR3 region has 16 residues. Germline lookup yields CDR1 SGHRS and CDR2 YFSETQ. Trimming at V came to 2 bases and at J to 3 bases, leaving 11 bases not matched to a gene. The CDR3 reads CASSFTGTAVGYEQYF. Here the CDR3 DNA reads TGCGCCAGCAGCTTCACCGGGACAGCTGTCGGCTACGAGCAGTACTTC. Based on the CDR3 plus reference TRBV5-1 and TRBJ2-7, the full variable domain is KAGVTQTPRYLIKTRGQQVTLSCSPISGHRSVSWYQQTPGQGLQFLFEYFSETQRNKGNFPGRFSGRQFSNSRSEMNVSTLELGDSALYLCASSFTGTAVGYEQYFGPGTRLTVT.

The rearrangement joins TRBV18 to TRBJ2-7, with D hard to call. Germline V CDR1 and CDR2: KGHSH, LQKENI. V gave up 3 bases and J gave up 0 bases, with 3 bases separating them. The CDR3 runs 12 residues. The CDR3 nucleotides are TGTGCCAGCTCACCGAGCTCCTACGAGCAGTACTTC. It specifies CASSPSSYEQYF.

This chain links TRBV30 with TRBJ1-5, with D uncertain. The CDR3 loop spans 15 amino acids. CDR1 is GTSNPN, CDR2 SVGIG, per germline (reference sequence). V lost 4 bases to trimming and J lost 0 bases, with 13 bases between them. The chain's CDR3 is CAWMSPAHSNQPQHF. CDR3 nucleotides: TGTGCCTGGATGAGTCCGGCCCATAGCAATCAGCCCCAGCATTTT.

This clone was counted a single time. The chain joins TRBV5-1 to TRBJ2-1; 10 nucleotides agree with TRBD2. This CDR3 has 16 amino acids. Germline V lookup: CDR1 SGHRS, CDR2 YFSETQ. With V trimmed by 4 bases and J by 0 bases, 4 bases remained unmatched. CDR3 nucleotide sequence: TGCGCCAGCAGCACCTTAGCGGGAGGCTCCTACAATGAGCAGTTCTTC. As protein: CASSTLAGGSYNEQFF. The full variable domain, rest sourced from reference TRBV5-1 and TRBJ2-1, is KAGVTQTPRYLIKTRGQQVTLSCSPISGHRSVSWYQQTPGQGLQFLFEYFSETQRNKGNFPGRFSGRQFSNSRSEMNVSTLELGDSALYLCASSTLAGGSYNEQFFGPGTRLTVL.

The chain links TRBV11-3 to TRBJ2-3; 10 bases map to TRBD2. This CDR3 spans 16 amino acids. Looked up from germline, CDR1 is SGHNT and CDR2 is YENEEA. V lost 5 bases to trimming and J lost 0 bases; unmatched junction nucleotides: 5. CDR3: CASSPGLAESTDTQYF. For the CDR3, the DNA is TGTGCCAGCAGCCCCGGACTAGCGGAAAGCACAGATACGCAGTATTTT.

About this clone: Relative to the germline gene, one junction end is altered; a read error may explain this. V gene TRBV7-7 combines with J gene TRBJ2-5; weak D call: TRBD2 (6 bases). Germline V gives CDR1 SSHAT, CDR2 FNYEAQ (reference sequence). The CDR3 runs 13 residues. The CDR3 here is CASSPGGGETQYF. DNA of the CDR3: TGTGCTAGCAGCCCCGGGGGAGGTGAGACCCAGTACTTC.

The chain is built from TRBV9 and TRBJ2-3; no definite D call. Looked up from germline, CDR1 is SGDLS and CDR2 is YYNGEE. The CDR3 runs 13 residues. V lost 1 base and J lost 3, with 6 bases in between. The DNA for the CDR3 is TGTGCCAGCAGCGTAATCTCTACAGATACGCAGTATTTT. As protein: CASSVISTDTQYF.

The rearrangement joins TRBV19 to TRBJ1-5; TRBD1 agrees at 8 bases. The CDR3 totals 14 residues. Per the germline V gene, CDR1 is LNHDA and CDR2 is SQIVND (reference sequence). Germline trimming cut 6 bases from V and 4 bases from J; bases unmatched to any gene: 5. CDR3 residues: CASSGTGGNQPQHF. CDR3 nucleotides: TGTGCCAGTAGCGGCACAGGGGGGAATCAGCCCCAGCATTTT.

The CDR3 loop is CASSLASGRTYEQYF. The CDR3 DNA follows: TGTGCCAGCAGCTTAGCGAGCGGGAGGACCTACGAGCAGTACTTC. V is TRBV7-2 and J is TRBJ2-7; TRBD2 matches at 9 bases. CDR3 length equals 15 residues. Trimming at V came to 0 bases and at J to 2 bases, leaving 2 bases not matched to a gene. Looked up from germline, CDR1 is SGHTA and CDR2 is FQGNSA.

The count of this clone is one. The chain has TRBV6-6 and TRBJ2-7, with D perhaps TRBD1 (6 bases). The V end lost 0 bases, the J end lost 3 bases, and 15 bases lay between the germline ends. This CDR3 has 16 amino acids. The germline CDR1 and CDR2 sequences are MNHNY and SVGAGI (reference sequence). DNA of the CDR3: TGTGCCAGCAGTTACTCATCTACAGGGCTCAACTACGAGCAGTACTTC. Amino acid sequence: CASSYSSTGLNYEQYF.

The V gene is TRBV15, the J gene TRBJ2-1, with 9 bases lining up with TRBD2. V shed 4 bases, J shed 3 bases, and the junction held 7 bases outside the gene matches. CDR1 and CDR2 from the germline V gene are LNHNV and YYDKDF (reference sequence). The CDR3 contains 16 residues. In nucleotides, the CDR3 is TGTGCCACCAGCACCCCCTCTAGCGGGGTCTACAATGAGCAGTTCTTC. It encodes CATSTPSSGVYNEQFF.

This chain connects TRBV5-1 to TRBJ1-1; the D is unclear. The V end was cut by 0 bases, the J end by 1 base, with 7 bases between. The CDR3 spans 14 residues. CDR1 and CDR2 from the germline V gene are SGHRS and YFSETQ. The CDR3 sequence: CASSLASANTEAFF. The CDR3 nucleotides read TGCGCCAGCAGCTTGGCGTCAGCGAACACTGAAGCTTTCTTT.

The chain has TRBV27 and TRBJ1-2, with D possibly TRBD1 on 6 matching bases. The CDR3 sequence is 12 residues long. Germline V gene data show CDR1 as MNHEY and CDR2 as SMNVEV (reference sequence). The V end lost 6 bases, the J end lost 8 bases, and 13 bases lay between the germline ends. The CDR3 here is CASSTGRRGYTF. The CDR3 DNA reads TGTGCCAGCAGCACAGGGCGTCGGGGCTACACCTTC.

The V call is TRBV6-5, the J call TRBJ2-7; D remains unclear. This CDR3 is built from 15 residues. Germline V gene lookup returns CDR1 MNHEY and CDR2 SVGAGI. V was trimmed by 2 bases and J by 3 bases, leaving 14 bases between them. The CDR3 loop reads CASSYGQANVYEQYF. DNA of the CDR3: TGTGCCAGCAGTTACGGTCAGGCAAACGTCTACGAGCAGTACTTC.

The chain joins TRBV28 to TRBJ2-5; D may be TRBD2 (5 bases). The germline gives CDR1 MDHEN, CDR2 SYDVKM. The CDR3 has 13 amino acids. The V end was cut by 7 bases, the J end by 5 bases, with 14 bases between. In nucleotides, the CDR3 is TGTGCCAGCAACGAGGGAATAAGGGAGACCCAGTACTTC. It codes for CASNEGIRETQYF.

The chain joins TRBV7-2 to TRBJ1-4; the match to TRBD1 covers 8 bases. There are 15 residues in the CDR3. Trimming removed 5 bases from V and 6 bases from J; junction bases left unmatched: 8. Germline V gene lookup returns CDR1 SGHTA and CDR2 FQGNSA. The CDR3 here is CASSPRQGRDEKLFF. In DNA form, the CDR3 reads TGTGCCAGCAGCCCGAGACAGGGGCGCGATGAAAAACTGTTTTTT.

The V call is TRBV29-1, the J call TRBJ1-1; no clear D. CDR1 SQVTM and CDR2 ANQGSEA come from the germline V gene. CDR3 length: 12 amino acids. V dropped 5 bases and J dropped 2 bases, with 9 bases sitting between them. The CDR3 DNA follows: TGCAGCGTTAAGAGGTTTAACACTGAAGCTTTCTTT. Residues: CSVKRFNTEAFF.

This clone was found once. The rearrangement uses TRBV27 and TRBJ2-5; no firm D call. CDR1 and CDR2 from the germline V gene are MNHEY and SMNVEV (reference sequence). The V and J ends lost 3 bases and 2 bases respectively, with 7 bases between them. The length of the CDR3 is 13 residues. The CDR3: CASSFSIQETQYF. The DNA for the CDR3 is TGTGCCAGCAGTTTTTCGATTCAAGAGACCCAGTACTTC.

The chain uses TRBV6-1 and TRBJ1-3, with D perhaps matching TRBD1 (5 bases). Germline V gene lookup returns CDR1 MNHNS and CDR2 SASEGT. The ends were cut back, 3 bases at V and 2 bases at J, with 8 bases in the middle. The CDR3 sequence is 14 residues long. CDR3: CASSDPRAGNTIYF. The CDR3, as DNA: TGTGCCAGCAGTGATCCCAGGGCTGGAAACACCATATATTTT.